Listed here are 21 T cell receptor beta chains from one sample, sequenced in a study of blood T cell repertoires in COVID-19. Some clones are missing from TCRdb's copy, which holds only in-frame ones; the method was immunoSEQ multiplex PCR. Of about 200,000 clones listed, almost 90% are singletons. Specimen: peripheral blood. The receptors here all came from a man between 18 and 29 years old with active or convalescent COVID-19.

V gene TRBV3-1 (or the pseudogene TRBV3-2) combines with J gene TRBJ1-1; D gene ambiguous. This CDR3 contains 17 residues. V was cut by 0 bases and J by 1 base, with 15 bases left in between. Looked up from germline, CDR1 is LGHDT and CDR2 is YNNKEL (reference sequence). CDR3 bases: TGTGCCAGCAGCCAAGATAGATTTCGTTCGAGGAACACTGAAGCTTTCTTT. Encoded protein: CASSQDRFRSRNTEAFF.

The rearrangement joins TRBV19 to TRBJ1-4; D remains unclear. CDR1 LNHDA and CDR2 SQIVND come from the germline V gene (reference sequence). V dropped 4 bases and J dropped 1 base, with 13 bases sitting between them. The CDR3 is 16 residues long. The CDR3 is CASSKIGVLTNEKLFF. The DNA of the CDR3 is TGTGCCAGTAGTAAAATCGGGGTCTTAACTAATGAAAAACTGTTTTTT.

The chain has TRBV15 and TRBJ1-5, with unresolved D. From germline, CDR1 is LNHNV and CDR2 YYDKDF (reference sequence). CDR3 length equals 13 residues. V lost 8 bases, J lost 0 bases, and 8 bases lay in between. CDR3 loop: CATRELSNQPQHF. The CDR3 DNA sequence: TGTGCCACCCGGGAGCTTAGCAATCAGCCCCAGCATTTT.

CDR3 DNA: TGTGCCAGCAGCGAGACTCAGGGAATTAATGAAAAACTGTTTTTT. Protein sequence: CASSETQGINEKLFF. V gene TRBV7-9 combines with J gene TRBJ1-4, with a tentative D call TRBD1 (5 bases). The V end lost 5 bases, the J end lost 4 bases, and 14 bases lay between the germline ends. The CDR3 totals 15 residues. Germline V gene sequence: CDR1 SEHNR, CDR2 FQNEAQ (reference sequence).

This chain joins TRBV18 and TRBJ1-2; D possibly corresponds to TRBD1 (6 bases). The ends were cut back, 3 bases at V and 5 bases at J, with 10 bases in the middle. The CDR3 has 13 amino acids. Germline CDR1 reads KGHSH; CDR2 reads LQKENI. The CDR3: CASSPEGGYGYTF. The CDR3, as DNA: TGTGCCAGCTCACCGGAAGGGGGTTATGGCTACACCTTC.

The J gene is TRBJ1-1, the V gene TRBV7-9; TRBD1 matches 10 bases. V shed 5 bases and J 5 bases; nucleotides not matched to a gene: 2. The CDR3 runs 13 residues. Per the germline V gene, CDR1 is SEHNR and CDR2 is FQNEAQ (reference sequence). CDR3 nucleotide sequence: TGTGCCAGCAGCGGGACAGGGGTAACTGAAGCTTTCTTT. This gives the protein CASSGTGVTEAFF. Looking up the rest from reference TRBV7-9 and TRBJ1-1 gives the full variable domain: DTGVSQNPRHKITKRGQNVTFRCDPISEHNRLYWYRQTLGQGPEFLTYFQNEAQLEKSRLLSDRFSAERPKGSFSTLEIQRTEQGDSAMYLCASSGTGVTEAFFGQGTRLTVV.

The chain recombines TRBV2 with TRBJ1-2; D is uncertain. V dropped 7 bases and J dropped 4 bases, with 7 bases sitting between them. Germline lookup yields CDR1 SNHLY and CDR2 FYNNEI. The CDR3 has 11 amino acids. The CDR3 DNA is TGTGCCAGCACCCCCCTCTATGGCTACACCTTC. Residues: CASTPLYGYTF.

The gene calls are TRBV7-9 and TRBJ1-5; 8 nucleotides line up with TRBD1. With V trimmed by 3 bases and J by 2 bases, 6 bases remained unmatched. The CDR3 covers 16 residues. Germline V gene sequence: CDR1 SEHNR, CDR2 FQNEAQ (reference sequence). CDR3 region: CASSLNAGGGNQPQHF. The CDR3 coding sequence is TGTGCCAGCAGCTTGAACGCAGGGGGCGGCAATCAGCCCCAGCATTTT. Variable domain in full (rest from reference TRBV7-9 and TRBJ1-5): DTGVSQNPRHKITKRGQNVTFRCDPISEHNRLYWYRQTLGQGPEFLTYFQNEAQLEKSRLLSDRFSAERPKGSFSTLEIQRTEQGDSAMYLCASSLNAGGGNQPQHFGDGTRLSIL.

This clone showed up just once. The DNA of the CDR3 is TGTGCCAGCAGCTTGGGAGCGAGGAGCATCTCCTACGAGCAGTACTTC. Protein product: CASSLGARSISYEQYF. The chain employs TRBV5-6 and TRBJ2-7; no clear D. The CDR3 extends over 16 amino acids. Trimming removed 0 bases from V and 0 bases from J, with 13 bases in between. Germline V gene data show CDR1 as SGHDT and CDR2 as YYEEEE.

This clone appeared a few times. V is TRBV7-3 and J is TRBJ2-3; D unclear. V was pared by 2 bases and J by 6 bases, with 12 bases between. The CDR3 is made up of 14 amino acids. From germline, CDR1 is SGHTA and CDR2 FQGTGA. The CDR3 region is CASSLGSAGDTQYF. The CDR3 bases are TGTGCCAGCAGCTTAGGGTCTGCCGGGGATACGCAGTATTTT.

The chain employs TRBV5-1 and TRBJ2-7, with 7 nucleotides matching TRBD1. The germline V gene encodes CDR1 SGHRS and CDR2 YFSETQ. V shed 4 bases, J shed 5 bases, and the junction held 9 bases outside the gene matches. This CDR3 region has 14 residues. The CDR3 sequence: CASSLVDRDHEQYF. The CDR3 region has the DNA TGCGCCAGCAGCCTGGTTGACAGGGACCACGAGCAGTACTTC.

This chain connects TRBV19 to TRBJ2-3; D is possibly TRBD1 (5 bases). This CDR3 spans 13 amino acids. Germline values: CDR1 LNHDA, CDR2 SQIVND (reference sequence). V dropped 7 bases and J dropped 0 bases, with 8 bases sitting between them. CDR3: CASMAGSTDTQYF. CDR3 nucleotide sequence: TGTGCCAGTATGGCAGGGAGCACAGATACGCAGTATTTT.

The V gene is TRBV30, the J gene TRBJ1-1, with 8 nucleotides matching TRBD1. The germline CDR1 and CDR2 sequences are GTSNPN and SVGIG (reference sequence). The V and J ends lost 3 bases and 4 bases, in that order; junction bases with no gene match: 4. This CDR3 region has 13 residues. The CDR3 is CAWSAQGATEAFF. The CDR3 DNA reads as TGTGCCTGGAGCGCTCAGGGGGCCACTGAAGCTTTCTTT. Full variable domain (missing parts from reference TRBV30 and TRBJ1-1): SQTIHQWPATLVQPVGSPLSLECTVEGTSNPNLYWYRQAAGRGLQLLFYSVGIGQISSEVPQNLSASRPQDRQFILSSKKLLLSDSGFYLCAWSAQGATEAFFGQGTRLTVV.

Only one count was recorded for this clone. The rearrangement joins TRBV18 to TRBJ2-7; a weak D match, TRBD1 (6 bases). The germline V gene encodes CDR1 KGHSH and CDR2 LQKENI. This CDR3 spans 15 amino acids. Deletions cut 1 base from V and 2 bases from J, with 12 bases between. This CDR3 reads CASSPRPGEPYEQYF. The CDR3 nucleotides read TGTGCCAGCTCACCACGGCCAGGGGAGCCCTACGAGCAGTACTTC.

V gene TRBV2 combines with J gene TRBJ1-5; D not resolved. From germline, CDR1 is SNHLY and CDR2 FYNNEI. Trimming left V 4 bases short and J 2 bases short, with 9 bases between. This CDR3 has 14 amino acids. The CDR3 region has the DNA TGTGCCAGCAGTGCGTGGTCGGGCAATCAGCCCCAGCATTTT. This sequence encodes CASSAWSGNQPQHF.

The chain joins TRBV6-1 to TRBJ1-1; D unclear. With 3 bases removed from V and 6 bases from J, the gap between germline ends came to 8 bases. CDR1 MNHNS and CDR2 SASEGT come from the germline V gene. The CDR3 runs to 12 residues. The CDR3 DNA reads TGTGCCAGCAGTGATTACATTCCTGAAGCTTTCTTT. Encoded protein: CASSDYIPEAFF.

The chain's CDR3 is CAISEVQREGQPQHF. CDR3 in DNA: TGTGCCATCAGTGAGGTGCAGCGGGAAGGACAGCCCCAGCATTTT. This rearrangement joins TRBV10-3 to TRBJ1-5; D is unresolved. Germline loops: CDR1 ENHRY, CDR2 SYGVKD. This CDR3 is 15 amino acids long. Trimming pared 2 bases from V and 7 bases from J, leaving 15 bases between.

This clone was counted a single time. This chain connects TRBV12-3 or TRBV12-4 to TRBJ1-5; D is possibly TRBD1 (6 bases). This CDR3 is built from 13 residues. Trimming removed 6 bases from V and 7 bases from J, with 13 bases in between. This chain's CDR3 is CASSWTAGQPQHF. Here the CDR3 DNA reads TGTGCCAGCAGCTGGACAGCTGGGCAGCCCCAGCATTTT.

This chain connects TRBV18 to TRBJ1-1; possible D gene TRBD1, 5 bases. The ends were cut back, 2 bases at V and 5 bases at J, with 12 bases in the middle. The CDR3 contains 14 residues. Germline-derived CDR1 and CDR2 are KGHSH and LQKENI. DNA for the CDR3: TGTGCCAGCTCACCATTGGACACCGTAACTGAAGCTTTCTTT. Its translation: CASSPLDTVTEAFF.

The chain's CDR3 is CASSEASNPTGDNQPQHF. The CDR3 region has the DNA TGTGCCAGCAGTGAAGCTTCAAATCCAACAGGAGACAATCAGCCCCAGCATTTT. The chain recombines TRBV2 with TRBJ1-5; maybe TRBD1 (5 bases). From germline, CDR1 is SNHLY and CDR2 FYNNEI. This CDR3 comprises 18 residues. The ends were cut back, 0 bases at V and 3 bases at J, with 18 bases in the middle.

V is TRBV15 and J is TRBJ2-5; 12 positions agree with TRBD2. Germline V gene sequence: CDR1 LNHNV, CDR2 YYDKDF (reference sequence). Trimming removed 0 bases from V and 3 bases from J; junction bases left unmatched: 5. This CDR3 contains 17 residues. DNA for the CDR3: TGTGCCACCAGCAGAGAAGCTAGCGGGGGGGGCAAAGAGACCCAGTACTTC. It specifies CATSREASGGGKETQYF.